Below are 9 T cell receptor beta chains sequenced from a single sample in a study of CXCR3-negative and CXCR3-positive naive CD8 T cells. UMI labels and 5' RACE were used to prepare the TRB cDNA libraries. Each CDR3 protein gets one entry in TCRdb, which reprocessed the 5' RACE reads and gives no DNA. The listing contains 35,000 to 40,000 distinct CDR3 sequences. The sequencing input was memory CD8+ T cells from blood. The receptor set was obtained from a human donor in good health. Some clones in this sample may be carry-over from other donors' samples.

J is TRBJ2-2 and V is TRBV29-1; absent DNA, TCRdb's TRBD1 call cannot be checked. Per the germline V gene, CDR1 is SQVTM and CDR2 is ANQGSEA. The CDR3 consists of 13 residues. CDR3: CSALDRVAGELFF.

The chain joins TRBV20-1 to TRBJ2-1. The CDR3 extends over 11 amino acids. CDR1 and CDR2 (germline): DFQATT, SNEGSKA (reference sequence). CDR3 protein: CSARGANEQFF.

The CDR3 sequence is CASSFDSTYEQYF. The rearrangement uses TRBV27 and TRBJ2-7. This CDR3 is built from 13 residues. The germline CDR1 and CDR2 sequences are MNHEY and SMNVEV (reference sequence).

The chain employs TRBV6-6 and TRBJ2-7. Per the germline V gene, CDR1 is MNHNY and CDR2 is SVGAGI (reference sequence). The CDR3 runs 13 residues. The CDR3 loop reads CASSYGLSYEQYF.

The chain links TRBV4-2 to TRBJ2-7; TCRdb's assignment of TRBD1 cannot be checked, as there is no DNA. This CDR3 contains 15 residues. Germline values: CDR1 LGHNA, CDR2 YNFKEQ. CDR3 loop: CASSQETGGDYEQYF.

The J gene is TRBJ2-1, the V gene TRBV20-1. CDR3 length: 14 amino acids. CDR1 DFQATT and CDR2 SNEGSKA come from the germline V gene (reference sequence). The CDR3 sequence is CSARGELPYNEQFF.

This sequence joins TRBV10-3 and TRBJ1-2; absent DNA, TCRdb's TRBD1 call cannot be checked. This CDR3 comprises 13 residues. Per germline, CDR1 ENHRY and CDR2 SYGVKD. The CDR3: CAISGPDNYGYTF.

This chain links TRBV7-9 with TRBJ2-4. Per the germline V gene, CDR1 is SEHNR and CDR2 is FQNEAQ (reference sequence). The CDR3 spans 14 residues. The CDR3 sequence is CASSLALRAHIQYF.

The chain combines TRBV27 with TRBJ2-1; the TCRdb D gene call, TRBD1, has no DNA to confirm it. The CDR3 is 13 residues long. Per the germline V gene, CDR1 is MNHEY and CDR2 is SMNVEV (reference sequence). CDR3 loop: CASSSIPANEQFF.